In this sample, the clone carrying this TCR beta chain turned up many times. The antigen remains unidentified. These data originate in a study of T cells in Graves' hyperthyroidism and ophthalmopathy. TCR beta CDR3 sequences were amplified from RNA transcripts. Carried out on the TCR CDR3, a first-round RT-PCR used the HTBI primer set. In TCRdb, the multiplex PCR reads were re-called with MiXCR into one record per CDR3 protein. The data contain 280,000 or so distinct CDR3 sequences, nearly 15% of them seen just once; the ten biggest clones take up 30%. Study-level findings and limits: Among clonotypes expanded in thyroid above 0.001, most were also found in blood.

The length of the CDR3 is 14 residues. V lost 6 bases, J lost 0 bases, and 9 bases lay in between. This clonotype was sampled from a woman aged 45-60 years with Graves' hyperthyroidism that later progressed to Graves' ophthalmopathy. The sample was blood. This sequence joins TRBV12-3 or TRBV12-4 and TRBJ2-1; either TRBD1 or TRBD2 may supply D (5 bases each). CDR3 sequence reads: CASRSGTSYNEQFF. CDR3 nucleotides: TGTGCCAGCAGGTCAGGGACCTCCTACAATGAGCAGTTCTTC.